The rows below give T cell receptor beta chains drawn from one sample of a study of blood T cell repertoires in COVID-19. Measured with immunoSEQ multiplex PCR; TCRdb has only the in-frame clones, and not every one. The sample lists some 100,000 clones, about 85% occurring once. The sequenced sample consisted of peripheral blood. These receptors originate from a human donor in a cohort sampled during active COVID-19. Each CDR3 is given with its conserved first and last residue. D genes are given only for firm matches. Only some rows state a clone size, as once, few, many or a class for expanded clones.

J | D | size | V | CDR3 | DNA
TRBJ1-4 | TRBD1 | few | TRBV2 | CASGGVGTGTEKLFF | TGTGCCAGCGGTGGGGTCGGGACAGGGACTGAAAAACTGTTTTTT
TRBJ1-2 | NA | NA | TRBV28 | CASGHLYGYTF | TGTGCCAGCGGGCACCTCTATGGCTACACCTTC
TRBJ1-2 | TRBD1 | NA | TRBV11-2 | CASSPNRDRPYGYTF | TGTGCCAGCAGCCCTAACCGGGACAGACCCTATGGCTACACCTTC
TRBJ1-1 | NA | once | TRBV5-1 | CASSGGVSNTEAFF | TGCGCCAGCAGCGGAGGGGTGTCGAACACTGAAGCTTTCTTT
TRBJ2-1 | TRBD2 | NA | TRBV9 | CASSVFSGRIYNEQFF | TGTGCCAGCAGCGTATTTAGCGGGAGAATCTACAATGAGCAGTTCTTC
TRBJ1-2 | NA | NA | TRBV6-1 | CASSDPGSPNYGYTF | TGTGCCAGCAGTGACCCCGGGTCCCCTAACTATGGCTACACCTTC
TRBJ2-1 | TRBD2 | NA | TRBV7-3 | CASSPRLAEKPTGQFF | TGTGCCAGCAGCCCCCGACTAGCGGAAAAACCCACTGGGCAGTTCTTC
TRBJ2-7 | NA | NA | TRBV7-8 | CASSPVGGSGYEQYF | TGTGCCAGCAGCCCGGTGGGGGGAAGTGGTTACGAGCAGTACTTC
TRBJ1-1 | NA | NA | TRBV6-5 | CASSYNRDSNTEAFF | TGTGCCAGCAGTTACAACAGGGATTCGAACACTGAAGCTTTCTTT
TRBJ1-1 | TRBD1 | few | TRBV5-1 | CASSLAGTGNTEAFF | TGCGCCAGCAGCTTGGCCGGGACAGGGAACACTGAAGCTTTCTTT
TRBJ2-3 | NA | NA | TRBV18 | CASSSKTGLWTDTQYF | TGTGCCAGCTCATCCAAGACAGGTTTATGGACAGATACGCAGTATTTT
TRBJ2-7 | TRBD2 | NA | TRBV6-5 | CASSSAGLAVYEQYF | TGTGCCAGCAGTTCCGCGGGGCTAGCGGTCTACGAGCAGTACTTC
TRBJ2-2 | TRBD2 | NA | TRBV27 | CASRSGGPKGAGELFF | TGTGCCAGCAGATCGGGGGGACCTAAAGGGGCCGGGGAGCTGTTTTTT
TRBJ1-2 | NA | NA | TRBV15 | CATSRVQGLSYGYTF | TGTGCCACCAGCAGAGTCCAGGGGCTTAGCTATGGCTACACCTTC
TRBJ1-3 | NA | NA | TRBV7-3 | CASSLGGVGNTIYF | TGTGCCAGCAGCTTAGGAGGGGTAGGAAACACCATATATTTT
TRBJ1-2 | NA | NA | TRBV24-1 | CATSNGGVGYTF | TGTGCCACCAGTAACGGAGGCGTGGGCTACACCTTC
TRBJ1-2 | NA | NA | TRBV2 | CASSEWNSYGYTF | TGTGCCAGCAGTGAGTGGAACAGCTATGGCTACACCTTC